What follows describes a single T cell receptor (beta chain). Clones were read by immunoSEQ multiplex PCR, and TCRdb kept only the in-frame ones, dropping some. Of some 59,000 clones detected, less than 95% appear once; the ten largest clones hold about 7%. The sample is drawn from a study of T cell changes during pregnancy in multiple sclerosis. Germline V gives CDR1 SGHVS, CDR2 FQNEAQ. The CDR3 covers 13 residues. Trimming cost V 0 bases and J 2 bases, with 5 bases left between them. The chain is built from TRBV7-8 and TRBJ2-7, with D hard to call. This specimen consisted of peripheral blood, obtained in the third trimester of pregnancy. The sequence came from a female donor in good health, enrolled as a control in a pregnancy study. CDR3 DNA sequence: TGTGCCAGCAGCTTAGCGTCAGCCTACGAGCAGTACTTC. Translating it yields CASSLASAYEQYF. Complete variable domain (other parts from reference TRBV7-8 and TRBJ2-7): GAGVSQSPRYKVAKRGQDVALRCDPISGHVSLFWYQQALGQGPEFLTYFQNEAQLDKSGLPSDRFFAERPEGSVSTLKIQRTQQEDSAVYLCASSLASAYEQYFGPGTRLTVT.